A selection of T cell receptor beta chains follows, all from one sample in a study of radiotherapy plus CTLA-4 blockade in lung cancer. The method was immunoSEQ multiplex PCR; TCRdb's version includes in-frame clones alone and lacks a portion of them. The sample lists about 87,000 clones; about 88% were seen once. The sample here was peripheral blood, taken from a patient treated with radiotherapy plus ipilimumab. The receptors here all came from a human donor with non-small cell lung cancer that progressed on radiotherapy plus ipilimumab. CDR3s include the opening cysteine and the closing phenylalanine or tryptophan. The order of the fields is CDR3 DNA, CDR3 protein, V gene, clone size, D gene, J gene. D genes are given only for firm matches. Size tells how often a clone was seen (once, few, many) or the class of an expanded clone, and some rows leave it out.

CDR3nt: TGTGCCAGCACGACTAGCTATTTGGCTCAAGAGACCCAGTACTTC
CDR3aa: CASTTSYLAQETQYF
v_gene: TRBV9
abundance: NA
d_gene: TRBD2
j_gene: TRBJ2-5

CDR3nt: TGTGCCAGCAGCTTAATTTCCGGGGAGCTGTTTTTT
CDR3aa: CASSLISGELFF
v_gene: TRBV7-2
abundance: NA
d_gene: NA
j_gene: TRBJ2-2

CDR3nt: TGTGCCAGCAGCGTATCAGGGGGCCTTCACGGCAATGAGCAGTTCTTC
CDR3aa: CASSVSGGLHGNEQFF
v_gene: TRBV9
abundance: NA
d_gene: TRBD1
j_gene: TRBJ2-1

CDR3nt: TGTGCCAGCAGTTTAGAGGGGAATTACAATGAGCAGTTCTTC
CDR3aa: CASSLEGNYNEQFF
v_gene: TRBV28
abundance: NA
d_gene: NA
j_gene: TRBJ2-1

CDR3nt: TGTGCCAGCAGCTGGCGGACAGGGGGTAATTCACCCCTCCACTTT
CDR3aa: CASSWRTGGNSPLHF
v_gene: TRBV5-4
abundance: once
d_gene: TRBD1
j_gene: TRBJ1-6

CDR3nt: TGTGCCAGCAGCTTATTGAGCTCCTACAATGAGCAGTTCTTC
CDR3aa: CASSLLSSYNEQFF
v_gene: TRBV7-8
abundance: once
d_gene: NA
j_gene: TRBJ2-1

CDR3nt: TGCGCCAGCAGTGAGAGGCTAGCGGGGCAGTTCTTC
CDR3aa: CASSERLAGQFF
v_gene: TRBV10-1
abundance: NA
d_gene: TRBD2
j_gene: TRBJ2-1

CDR3nt: TGTGCCAGCTCCGTAGTCCGGGAACACTATGGCTACACCTTC
CDR3aa: CASSVVREHYGYTF
v_gene: TRBV18
abundance: NA
d_gene: NA
j_gene: TRBJ1-2

CDR3nt: TGTGCCAGCAGTGTTGCTCGTGGCACTGAAGCTTTCTTT
CDR3aa: CASSVARGTEAFF
v_gene: TRBV6-4
abundance: few
d_gene: NA
j_gene: TRBJ1-1

CDR3nt: TGTGCCAGCAGCTTACAGGGGGACCACACTGAAGCTTTCTTT
CDR3aa: CASSLQGDHTEAFF
v_gene: TRBV7-9
abundance: NA
d_gene: TRBD1
j_gene: TRBJ1-1

CDR3nt: TGTGCCAGCAGCTTAGATGGACAGAATAATTCACCCCTCCACTTT
CDR3aa: CASSLDGQNNSPLHF
v_gene: TRBV7-9
abundance: NA
d_gene: NA
j_gene: TRBJ1-6

CDR3nt: TGTGCCAGCAGTCTCACGATAGACAATGAGCAGTTCTTC
CDR3aa: CASSLTIDNEQFF
v_gene: TRBV28
abundance: once
d_gene: NA
j_gene: TRBJ2-1

CDR3nt: TGTGCCAGCAGGGTGTACTCGAACACCGGGGAGCTGTTTTTT
CDR3aa: CASRVYSNTGELFF
v_gene: TRBV2
abundance: few
d_gene: NA
j_gene: TRBJ2-2

CDR3nt: TGTGCCAGCAGCCAGGACAGTGACTATGGCTACACCTTC
CDR3aa: CASSQDSDYGYTF
v_gene: TRBV4-2
abundance: once
d_gene: NA
j_gene: TRBJ1-2

CDR3nt: TGTGCCAGCAGCCCTCACCCCGGGACTAGTCGTTACGAGCAGTACTTC
CDR3aa: CASSPHPGTSRYEQYF
v_gene: TRBV5-4
abundance: NA
d_gene: TRBD2
j_gene: TRBJ2-7

CDR3nt: TGCAGCATTCAGACAGGGTGGTACGGGACTGAAGCTTTCTTT
CDR3aa: CSIQTGWYGTEAFF
v_gene: TRBV29-1
abundance: NA
d_gene: TRBD1
j_gene: TRBJ1-1

CDR3nt: TGCAGCGTTGTCGGACTAGCGGCCGGGGAGCTGTTTTTT
CDR3aa: CSVVGLAAGELFF
v_gene: TRBV29-1
abundance: NA
d_gene: TRBD2
j_gene: TRBJ2-2

CDR3nt: TGTGCCAGCAGCTTAGACAGGGCCGGCGATACGCAGTATTTT
CDR3aa: CASSLDRAGDTQYF
v_gene: TRBV7-9
abundance: few
d_gene: NA
j_gene: TRBJ2-3

CDR3nt: TGTGCCAGCAGCGGTTACGGCGTGGCTTTCTTT
CDR3aa: CASSGYGVAFF
v_gene: TRBV11-3
abundance: NA
d_gene: NA
j_gene: TRBJ1-1

CDR3nt: TGTGCCAGCAGCCGCCTAGCGGGAGCGGGAGATACGCAGTATTTT
CDR3aa: CASSRLAGAGDTQYF
v_gene: TRBV7-2
abundance: once
d_gene: TRBD2
j_gene: TRBJ2-3

CDR3nt: TGTGCCATCACGGGACTAGCGGGAGATCCTAATCGGGAGCAGTACTTC
CDR3aa: CAITGLAGDPNREQYF
v_gene: TRBV12-1
abundance: NA
d_gene: NA
j_gene: TRBJ2-5

CDR3nt: TGTGCCAGCGGACAGGCGCTCTCTGGAAACACCATATATTTT
CDR3aa: CASGQALSGNTIYF
v_gene: TRBV6-1
abundance: NA
d_gene: TRBD1
j_gene: TRBJ1-3

CDR3nt: TGCGCCAGCAGCCAAGGTGACAGAAGTACTGAAGCTTTCTTT
CDR3aa: CASSQGDRSTEAFF
v_gene: TRBV4-3
abundance: NA
d_gene: NA
j_gene: TRBJ1-1

CDR3nt: TGTGCCTGGAGTGTACGAGCGGGGGGCACAGATACGCAGTATTTT
CDR3aa: CAWSVRAGGTDTQYF
v_gene: TRBV30
abundance: once
d_gene: TRBD2
j_gene: TRBJ2-3

CDR3nt: TGTGCCAGCAGTGACCACTACGAGCAGTACTTC
CDR3aa: CASSDHYEQYF
v_gene: TRBV6-5
abundance: NA
d_gene: NA
j_gene: TRBJ2-7

CDR3nt: TGTGCCTGGGCGCCCGGACGTTTCGGGGGCTACACCTTC
CDR3aa: CAWAPGRFGGYTF
v_gene: TRBV30
abundance: NA
d_gene: NA
j_gene: TRBJ1-2

CDR3nt: TGTGCCAGTAGTATATGGTGGGGGGCTAATCAGCCCCAGCATTTT
CDR3aa: CASSIWWGANQPQHF
v_gene: TRBV19
abundance: once
d_gene: NA
j_gene: TRBJ1-5

CDR3nt: TGTGCCTGGAGTAAATTGGGGATTCGTGGTGGGACTGAAGCTTTCTTT
CDR3aa: CAWSKLGIRGGTEAFF
v_gene: TRBV30
abundance: NA
d_gene: NA
j_gene: TRBJ1-1

CDR3nt: TGTGCCAGCTCACCATTACCAGCCGGGTCGCCGTTCACCTACGAGCAGTACTTC
CDR3aa: CASSPLPAGSPFTYEQYF
v_gene: TRBV18
abundance: NA
d_gene: NA
j_gene: TRBJ2-7

CDR3nt: TGTGCCAGCAGGGGAGACACCTCCTACGAGCAGTACTTC
CDR3aa: CASRGDTSYEQYF
v_gene: TRBV27
abundance: once
d_gene: NA
j_gene: TRBJ2-7

CDR3nt: TGTGCCAGCAGTGCGACGGCCTTCCAGCCCCAGCATTTT
CDR3aa: CASSATAFQPQHF
v_gene: TRBV6-1
abundance: NA
d_gene: NA
j_gene: TRBJ1-5

CDR3nt: TGTGCCAGCGGACTAGCGGGCACAGATACGCAGTATTTT
CDR3aa: CASGLAGTDTQYF
v_gene: TRBV10-3
abundance: once
d_gene: TRBD2
j_gene: TRBJ2-3

CDR3nt: TGTGCCAGCAGCCCTATGAGGAAGTGGACTGAAGCTTTCTTT
CDR3aa: CASSPMRKWTEAFF
v_gene: TRBV2
abundance: NA
d_gene: NA
j_gene: TRBJ1-1

CDR3nt: TGCAGTGCTAGAACGGGTGGCTACACCTTC
CDR3aa: CSARTGGYTF
v_gene: TRBV20-1
abundance: NA
d_gene: NA
j_gene: TRBJ1-2

CDR3nt: TGTGCCATCAGTGACCCGGGAGCCAACGTCCTGACTTTC
CDR3aa: CAISDPGANVLTF
v_gene: TRBV10-3
abundance: NA
d_gene: NA
j_gene: TRBJ2-6

CDR3nt: TGTGCCAGCAATTTTAAGGGCAGGGGCAACACTGAAGCTTTCTTT
CDR3aa: CASNFKGRGNTEAFF
v_gene: TRBV28
abundance: NA
d_gene: NA
j_gene: TRBJ1-1

CDR3nt: TGTGCCAGCAGCGACGGGGTAGGGGGCCTAGAGACCCAGTACTTC
CDR3aa: CASSDGVGGLETQYF
v_gene: TRBV9
abundance: NA
d_gene: TRBD1
j_gene: TRBJ2-5

CDR3nt: TGTGCCAGCAGTTCCGAGGGCAGGGGCTACACCTTC
CDR3aa: CASSSEGRGYTF
v_gene: TRBV6-5
abundance: NA
d_gene: NA
j_gene: TRBJ1-2

CDR3nt: TGTGCCAGCAGCCGCGGGGGGACAGGGGACCGTGAAGCTTTCTTT
CDR3aa: CASSRGGTGDREAFF
v_gene: TRBV7-2
abundance: once
d_gene: TRBD1
j_gene: TRBJ1-1

CDR3nt: TGTGCCATCAGTGCCGGGATCAGCACAGATACGCAGTATTTT
CDR3aa: CAISAGISTDTQYF
v_gene: TRBV10-3
abundance: few
d_gene: NA
j_gene: TRBJ2-3

CDR3nt: TGCGCCAGCAGCCCGACCGTTGGAAACACCATATATTTT
CDR3aa: CASSPTVGNTIYF
v_gene: TRBV5-1
abundance: NA
d_gene: NA
j_gene: TRBJ1-3

CDR3nt: TGCAGCCATGCCGGGACAGGGGACTACGAGCAGTACTTC
CDR3aa: CSHAGTGDYEQYF
v_gene: TRBV29-1
abundance: NA
d_gene: TRBD1
j_gene: TRBJ2-7

CDR3nt: TGCGCCAGCAGCTTGGTAGGGGGCTCTGAAGCTTTCTTT
CDR3aa: CASSLVGGSEAFF
v_gene: TRBV5-1
abundance: few
d_gene: TRBD1
j_gene: TRBJ1-1

CDR3nt: TGTGCCATAGGGGGGGGTTTAAGCTCCTACAATGAGCAGTTCTTC
CDR3aa: CAIGGGLSSYNEQFF
v_gene: TRBV6-6
abundance: NA
d_gene: NA
j_gene: TRBJ2-1

CDR3nt: TGTGCCTGGAGCGCGGGAGGCGGCTACACCTTC
CDR3aa: CAWSAGGGYTF
v_gene: TRBV30
abundance: NA
d_gene: NA
j_gene: TRBJ1-2

CDR3nt: TGCGCCAGCAGTTCGGGACAGGCGGGAAACATTCAGTACTTC
CDR3aa: CASSSGQAGNIQYF
v_gene: TRBV10-1
abundance: few
d_gene: TRBD1
j_gene: TRBJ2-4

CDR3nt: TGTGCCAGCAGTTTTAGGGCAGGAATCTATGGCTACACCTTC
CDR3aa: CASSFRAGIYGYTF
v_gene: TRBV28
abundance: NA
d_gene: NA
j_gene: TRBJ1-2

CDR3nt: TGTGCCAGCAGCTTGGGCAGGGTGGCCTCACCCCTCCACTTT
CDR3aa: CASSLGRVASPLHF
v_gene: TRBV5-4
abundance: few
d_gene: NA
j_gene: TRBJ1-6

CDR3nt: TGTGCCAGCAGCTTGGCCGGGACTGGAAATTCACCCCTCCACTTT
CDR3aa: CASSLAGTGNSPLHF
v_gene: TRBV5-4
abundance: NA
d_gene: NA
j_gene: TRBJ1-6

CDR3nt: TGTGCCAGCAGCTTAGGGGAGAACTATGGCTACACCTTC
CDR3aa: CASSLGENYGYTF
v_gene: TRBV13
abundance: NA
d_gene: NA
j_gene: TRBJ1-2

CDR3nt: TGTGCCAGTAGTCCAGGACTAGGGCGAGAGACCCAGTACTTC
CDR3aa: CASSPGLGRETQYF
v_gene: TRBV19
abundance: NA
d_gene: TRBD2
j_gene: TRBJ2-5

CDR3nt: TGTGCCGGAAGCGGAACTAGCGGTCCCGTGGGGGAGACCCAGTACTTC
CDR3aa: CAGSGTSGPVGETQYF
v_gene: TRBV2
abundance: NA
d_gene: TRBD2
j_gene: TRBJ2-5

CDR3nt: TGTGCCAGCAGCTTAGTAGAGGGGACCAGAAGTGAGCAGTTCTTC
CDR3aa: CASSLVEGTRSEQFF
v_gene: TRBV7-2
abundance: NA
d_gene: NA
j_gene: TRBJ2-1

CDR3nt: TGTGCCTGGAGTGTACTAGTTGAGAATGAGCAGTTCTTC
CDR3aa: CAWSVLVENEQFF
v_gene: TRBV30
abundance: NA
d_gene: NA
j_gene: TRBJ2-1

CDR3nt: TGCGCCAGCAGCTTGGTACATCATGAGCAGTTCTTC
CDR3aa: CASSLVHHEQFF
v_gene: TRBV5-1
abundance: NA
d_gene: NA
j_gene: TRBJ2-1

CDR3nt: TGTGCCAGCAACTCTCCCGGGGAGCTGTTTTTT
CDR3aa: CASNSPGELFF
v_gene: TRBV6-5
abundance: NA
d_gene: NA
j_gene: TRBJ2-2

CDR3nt: TGTGCCTGGGCCACCATCGAGGGACCCCGATCCTACGAGCAGTACTTC
CDR3aa: CAWATIEGPRSYEQYF
v_gene: TRBV30
abundance: NA
d_gene: NA
j_gene: TRBJ2-7